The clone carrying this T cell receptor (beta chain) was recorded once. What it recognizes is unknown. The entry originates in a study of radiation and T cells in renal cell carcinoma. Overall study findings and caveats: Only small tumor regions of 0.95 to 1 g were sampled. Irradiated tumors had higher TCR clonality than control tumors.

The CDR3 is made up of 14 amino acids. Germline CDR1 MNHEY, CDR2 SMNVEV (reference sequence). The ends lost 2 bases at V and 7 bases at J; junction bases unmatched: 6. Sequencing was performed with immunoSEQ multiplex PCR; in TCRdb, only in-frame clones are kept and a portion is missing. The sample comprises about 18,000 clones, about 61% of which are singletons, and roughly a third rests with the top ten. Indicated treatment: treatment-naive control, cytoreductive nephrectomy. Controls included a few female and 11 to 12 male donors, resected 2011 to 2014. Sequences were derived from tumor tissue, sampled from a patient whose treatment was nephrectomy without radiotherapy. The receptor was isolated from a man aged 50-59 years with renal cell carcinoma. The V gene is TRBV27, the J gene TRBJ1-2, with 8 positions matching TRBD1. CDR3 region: CASSLRTGNTGYTF. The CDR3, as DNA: TGTGCCAGCAGTTTACGGACAGGGAACACTGGCTACACCTTC.